A selection of T cell receptor beta chains follows, all from one sample in a study of blood T cell repertoires in COVID-19. The method was immunoSEQ multiplex PCR; TCRdb's version includes in-frame clones alone and lacks a portion of them. The sample lists approximately 300,000 clones; 90% were seen once. Sequenced material: PBMCs or T cells enriched from blood (not recorded which). All receptors come from a woman aged 25-40 years who had been exposed to COVID-19. Each CDR3 is given with its conserved first and last residue. A D gene is named only where the DNA matches it firmly. Clone size is stated in some rows and not others, as once, few, many or a class when expanded.

V gene: TRBV11-2; clone size: .; D gene: .; J gene: TRBJ1-1; CDR3 protein: CASSLLRGAAEAFF; CDR3 DNA: TGTGCCAGCAGCCTACTCCGCGGGGCGGCTGAAGCTTTCTTT
V gene: TRBV7-8; clone size: .; D gene: TRBD1; J gene: TRBJ2-7; CDR3 protein: CASSWDRGGEQYF; CDR3 DNA: TGTGCCAGCAGCTGGGACAGGGGAGGCGAGCAGTACTTC
V gene: TRBV9; clone size: .; D gene: TRBD1; J gene: TRBJ2-7; CDR3 protein: CASSPDRGPLYEQYF; CDR3 DNA: TGTGCCAGCAGCCCGGACAGGGGCCCCCTCTACGAGCAGTACTTC
V gene: TRBV2; clone size: .; D gene: TRBD1; J gene: TRBJ1-6; CDR3 protein: CASNWDSYNSPLHF; CDR3 DNA: TGTGCCAGCAATTGGGACAGCTATAATTCACCCCTCCACTTT
V gene: TRBV7-2; clone size: .; D gene: .; J gene: TRBJ1-4; CDR3 protein: CASSSPWGTYEKLFF; CDR3 DNA: TGTGCCAGCAGCTCCCCCTGGGGGACTTATGAAAAACTGTTTTTT
V gene: TRBV29-1; clone size: once; D gene: TRBD1; J gene: TRBJ1-2; CDR3 protein: CSVEDPGGPYGYTF; CDR3 DNA: TGCAGCGTTGAAGATCCAGGGGGCCCCTATGGCTACACCTTC
V gene: TRBV5-3; clone size: .; D gene: TRBD1; J gene: TRBJ1-1; CDR3 protein: CARSTPDRGGTSAFF; CDR3 DNA: TGTGCCAGAAGCACGCCTGACAGGGGAGGGACATCAGCTTTCTTT
V gene: TRBV7-2; clone size: .; D gene: .; J gene: TRBJ1-6; CDR3 protein: CASSYGAGAFNSPLHF; CDR3 DNA: TGTGCCAGCAGCTATGGGGCGGGGGCCTTCAATTCACCCCTCCACTTT
V gene: TRBV5-1; clone size: .; D gene: TRBD1; J gene: TRBJ2-1; CDR3 protein: CASSRDREQFF; CDR3 DNA: TGCGCCAGCAGCAGGGACAGAGAGCAGTTCTTC
V gene: TRBV1; clone size: .; D gene: .; J gene: TRBJ2-1; CDR3 protein: CTSSQEPPGPCSYNEQFF; CDR3 DNA: TGCACCAGCAGCCAAGAACCCCCAGGTCCTTGCTCCTACAATGAGCAGTTCTTC
V gene: TRBV6-6; clone size: .; D gene: TRBD2; J gene: TRBJ2-1; CDR3 protein: CASSLRLAGASSYNEQFF; CDR3 DNA: TGTGCCAGCAGTCTGAGACTAGCGGGGGCAAGCTCCTACAATGAGCAGTTCTTC
V gene: TRBV4-3; clone size: .; D gene: TRBD1; J gene: TRBJ1-2; CDR3 protein: CASSPDRRNYGYTF; CDR3 DNA: TGCGCCAGCAGCCCGGACAGGCGAAACTATGGCTACACCTTC
V gene: TRBV11-2; clone size: .; D gene: TRBD1; J gene: TRBJ1-2; CDR3 protein: CASSSTGGAGYGYTF; CDR3 DNA: TGTGCCAGCAGCTCTACAGGGGGCGCAGGCTATGGCTACACCTTC
V gene: TRBV4-1; clone size: .; D gene: .; J gene: TRBJ1-3; CDR3 protein: CASSQEGFGLPGNTIYF; CDR3 DNA: TGCGCCAGCAGCCAAGAGGGCTTTGGGCTCCCTGGAAACACCATATATTTT
V gene: TRBV5-1; clone size: .; D gene: .; J gene: TRBJ1-2; CDR3 protein: CASSLAGLGYGYTF; CDR3 DNA: TGCGCCAGCAGCTTGGCGGGTCTGGGCTATGGCTACACCTTC
V gene: TRBV13; clone size: .; D gene: TRBD1; J gene: TRBJ1-2; CDR3 protein: CASSLVDTGGVGYTF; CDR3 DNA: TGTGCCAGCAGCTTGGTTGACACAGGGGGTGTTGGCTACACCTTC
V gene: TRBV10-3; clone size: .; D gene: TRBD1; J gene: TRBJ2-3; CDR3 protein: CAISKGTGWDTQYF; CDR3 DNA: TGTGCCATCAGTAAAGGGACAGGGTGGGATACGCAGTATTTT
V gene: TRBV29-1; clone size: .; D gene: .; J gene: TRBJ1-2; CDR3 protein: CSVRRGGVLNYGYTF; CDR3 DNA: TGCAGCGTCCGCCGGGGGGGCGTTCTTAACTATGGCTACACCTTC